A selection of T cell receptor beta chains follows, all from one sample in a study of T cells after somatic rescue of genetic block. Profiled with immunoSEQ multiplex PCR; TCRdb holds only in-frame clones, not every one. The sample has more than 9,500 clones; 73% are singletons. The sample consisted of peripheral blood mononuclear cells (PBMCs). These receptor sequences come from a boy between 10 and 17 years old. Each CDR3 is given with its conserved first and last residue.

J | V | CDR3
TRBJ1-1 | TRBV2 | CASSRQTEAFF
TRBJ2-7 | TRBV6-6 | CASSRPGGSRYEQYF
TRBJ2-7 | TRBV18 | CASSPRLTDTYEQYF
TRBJ2-3 | TRBV2 | CASSEGARVRTDTQYF
TRBJ2-7 | TRBV27 | CASKLLAGGILGEQYF
TRBJ1-5 | TRBV7-2 | CASSLWDNQPQHF
TRBJ1-3 | TRBV28 | CASSLGDLNTIYF
TRBJ2-7 | TRBV7-9 | CASSLGGFSYEQYF
TRBJ2-3 | TRBV7-9 | CASSYRTDTQYF
TRBJ2-3 | TRBV27 | CASSLVVGTDTQYF
TRBJ1-5 | TRBV5-8 | CASSSGQTANQPQHF
TRBJ2-1 | TRBV6-6 | CASRGDYSNEQFF
TRBJ2-2 | TRBV19 | CASSIALTNTGELFF
TRBJ2-1 | TRBV10-3 | CAISESGRENEQFF
TRBJ2-1 | TRBV25-1 | CASSMGLAGRSSYNEQFF
TRBJ1-2 | TRBV6-1 | CASSEGTIGYTF
TRBJ2-3 | TRBV9 | CASSVSPKWFGGDTQYF
TRBJ2-7 | TRBV19 | CASSIRVYEQYF
TRBJ2-1 | TRBV5-1 | CASSLAAIGTSGLTYNEQFF
TRBJ2-1 | TRBV11-2 | CASSLVLSSSYNEQFF
TRBJ1-2 | TRBV19 | CASSTGEIYGYTF
TRBJ1-3 | TRBV19 | CASSLGNSARLYSGNTIYF
TRBJ2-7 | TRBV4-1 | CASSQDKRSAAYEQYF
TRBJ2-7 | TRBV30 | CAWSWTAGEQYF
TRBJ2-3 | TRBV5-1 | CASSLLLIGGSTQYF
TRBJ2-3 | TRBV5-6 | CASSQGTRPDTQYF
TRBJ2-7 | TRBV7-9 | CASSFSGGDSEQYF
TRBJ2-1 | TRBV5-1 | CASSPRTSGSSEQFF
TRBJ1-6 | TRBV28 | CASLMGLSSYNSPLHF
TRBJ1-6 | TRBV7-6 | CASSLGKGLPNSPLHF
TRBJ1-3 | TRBV6-6 | CASSYGGLSSGNTIYF
TRBJ2-2 | TRBV27 | CASSLSRWGRITKNTGELFF
- | TRBV5-4 | CASSWDLGQASYEQYF
TRBJ1-1 | TRBV30 | CARRQLLNTEAFF
TRBJ2-7 | TRBV11-1 | CASSLEGAVEQYF
TRBJ2-2 | TRBV19 | CASSSSSGLLNTGELFF
TRBJ1-2 | TRBV18 | CASSRGSAPQNYGYTF
TRBJ2-5 | TRBV7-6 | CASSFKGAEETQYF
TRBJ2-7 | TRBV7-6 | CASSLRVLGNEQYF
TRBJ2-1 | TRBV18 | CASSRTSGSSYNEQFF
TRBJ2-2 | TRBV6-6 | CASRWTGGTGELFF
TRBJ1-4 | TRBV5-4 | CASSPDGLNEKLFF
TRBJ2-2 | TRBV29-1 | CSVPMDFGELFF